The 30 T cell receptor beta chains below all came from one sample that was sequenced in a study of blood T cell repertoires in COVID-19. Clones were sequenced by immunoSEQ multiplex PCR, and TCRdb holds only the in-frame ones, with some missing. The sample contains 200,000 to 250,000 clones, 80% to 90% of which appear only once. The sample comprised PBMCs or T cells enriched from blood (not recorded which). These receptors were obtained from a woman in her thirties who had been exposed to COVID-19.

The chain recombines TRBV9 with TRBJ2-7; TRBD2 aligns across 14 bases. The CDR3 contains 15 residues. V was pared by 3 bases and J by 3 bases, with 2 bases of the junction left unmatched. From germline, CDR1 is SGDLS and CDR2 YYNGEE. CDR3 residues: CASSAGTSGSYEQYF. DNA for the CDR3: TGTGCCAGCAGCGCAGGGACTAGCGGGAGCTACGAGCAGTACTTC.

The chain carries TRBV5-1 and TRBJ2-7; D is ambiguous. Germline CDR1 and CDR2: SGHRS and YFSETQ. The V gene lost 0 bases and the J gene lost 3 bases, with 13 bases spanning the gap. CDR3 length equals 15 residues. The CDR3 bases are TGCGCCAGCAGCTTGGATGAGAGCCTATGCTACGAGCAGTACTTC. Translation gives CASSLDESLCYEQYF.

V and J are TRBV5-5 and TRBJ1-2; D possibly corresponds to TRBD1 (6 bases). From germline, CDR1 is SGHKS and CDR2 YYEKEE (reference sequence). V lost 4 bases and J lost 4, with 17 bases in between. The CDR3 totals 15 residues. The CDR3 sequence: CASSTEPGHLYGYTF. The CDR3, as DNA: TGTGCCAGCAGCACCGAACCGGGACACCTCTATGGCTACACCTTC.

This clone showed up just once. CDR3 bases: TGTGCCAGCAGCCAGAGCGGGAGGGCTTCCTACGAGCAGTACTTC. Translated, it gives CASSQSGRASYEQYF. The chain recombines TRBV3-1 (or the pseudogene TRBV3-2) with TRBJ2-7, with TRBD2 matching over 10 bases. The CDR3 runs 15 residues. V shed 3 bases, J shed 1 base, and the junction held 3 bases outside the gene matches. Germline V gives CDR1 LGHDT, CDR2 YNNKEL (reference sequence).

The chain uses TRBV7-5 and TRBJ2-7; TRBD2, the table's D call, lacks a check against the DNA. TRBV7-5 constitutes a pseudogene. The CDR3 spans 15 residues. CDR3 DNA sequence: TGTGCCAGAAGCTTCTTACTGGAGAGCTCCTACGAGCAGTACTTC. This translates into CARSFLLESSYEQYF.

This clone is a singleton in its sample. At one end, the junction sequence differs from germline, possibly due to a read error. The chain combines TRBV7-7 with TRBJ2-5; 7 positions match TRBD2. This CDR3 has 15 residues. The germline gives CDR1 SSHAT, CDR2 FNYEAQ (reference sequence). The CDR3 here is CASSLEASGQETQYF. The CDR3 DNA sequence: TGTGCTAGCAGCTTAGAGGCTAGCGGCCAGGAGACCCAGTACTTC.

The genes are TRBV11-3 and TRBJ2-7, with D uncertain. V lost 1 base and J lost 4, with 8 bases in between. Germline V gene data show CDR1 as SGHNT and CDR2 as YENEEA. The CDR3 is 13 residues long. The CDR3 sequence is CASSLASGYEQYF. CDR3 bases: TGTGCCAGCAGCTTAGCTAGTGGATACGAGCAGTACTTC.

The V gene is TRBV5-1, the J gene TRBJ1-1; TRBD1 matches at 10 bases. Germline V gene lookup returns CDR1 SGHRS and CDR2 YFSETQ. The CDR3 spans 15 residues. Trimming removed 4 bases from V and 2 bases from J; junction bases left unmatched: 5. In DNA form, the CDR3 reads TGCGCCAGCAGCATGCGGGACAGGGGAAACACTGAAGCTTTCTTT. Residues: CASSMRDRGNTEAFF.

This sequence joins TRBV6-5 and TRBJ2-3, with 11 nucleotides matching TRBD1. In germline, CDR1 is MNHEY, CDR2 SVGAGI. After removal of 2 bases from V and 4 bases from J, the junction contained 5 bases not matched to a gene. The CDR3 spans 16 residues. CDR3 sequence (DNA): TGTGCCAGCAGTTACGCGCCGGGACAGGGGGCAGATACGCAGTATTTT. Its protein product is CASSYAPGQGADTQYF.

The chain recombines TRBV5-1 with TRBJ1-2, with 7 bases fitting TRBD1. The junction had 6 bases not matched to a gene; V was cut back by 1 base and J by 0 bases. The CDR3 is made up of 16 amino acids. Looked up from germline, CDR1 is SGHRS and CDR2 is YFSETQ. The CDR3 spells CASSLNPGQPNYGYTF. DNA of the CDR3: TGCGCCAGCAGCTTGAACCCGGGACAGCCTAACTATGGCTACACCTTC. The variable domain in full, with the rest retrieved from reference TRBV5-1 and TRBJ1-2, is KAGVTQTPRYLIKTRGQQVTLSCSPISGHRSVSWYQQTPGQGLQFLFEYFSETQRNKGNFPGRFSGRQFSNSRSEMNVSTLELGDSALYLCASSLNPGQPNYGYTFGSGTRLTVV.

V usage is TRBV10-3 and J usage is TRBJ2-7; D gene unclear. There are 12 residues in the CDR3. Germline CDR1 reads ENHRY; CDR2 reads SYGVKD. V shed 2 bases and J shed 4 bases, with 6 bases lying between them. The CDR3 nucleotides are TGTGCCATCAGTGAGGGCAGGTACGAGCAGTACTTC. Protein: CAISEGRYEQYF.

This clone has only one observation. This rearrangement joins TRBV13 to TRBJ1-1; 7 bases agree with TRBD1. CDR1 is PRHDT, CDR2 FYEKMQ, per germline (reference sequence). The CDR3 sequence is 12 residues long. V lost 0 bases and J lost 8; bases outside the gene matches: 0. The CDR3 region is CASSLGQGEAFF. CDR3 in DNA: TGTGCCAGCAGCTTAGGACAGGGGGAAGCTTTCTTT.

The rearrangement links TRBV2 to TRBJ2-3; no reliable D call. Trimming shortened V by 6 bases and J by 2 bases, and 9 bases separated the two germline ends. Germline CDR1 SNHLY, CDR2 FYNNEI. The CDR3 contains 13 residues. The CDR3 DNA is TGTGCCAGCAGCACCGGGTCCACAGATACGCAGTATTTT. Translating it yields CASSTGSTDTQYF.

This chain joins TRBV27 and TRBJ2-2; D is possibly TRBD1 (6 bases). The CDR3 has 15 residues. Germline CDR1 MNHEY, CDR2 SMNVEV (reference sequence). V was shortened by 7 bases and J by 8 bases, with 20 bases between the two germline ends. CDR3 in amino acids: CASTSLLGGWGELFF. The CDR3 coding sequence is TGTGCCAGCACCTCTCTTCTAGGGGGTTGGGGGGAGCTGTTTTTT.

The chain employs TRBV5-5 and TRBJ1-5; D perhaps matches TRBD1 (5 bases). Trimming left V 2 bases short and J 0 bases short, with 18 bases between. The CDR3 sequence is 18 residues long. Germline values: CDR1 SGHKS, CDR2 YYEKEE (reference sequence). Here the CDR3 DNA reads TGTGCCAGCAGCTTTGGGGGGGACGCAGCTTATAGCAATCAGCCCCAGCATTTT. This translates into CASSFGGDAAYSNQPQHF.

The chain joins TRBV30 to TRBJ1-6; D uncertain. V dropped 6 bases and J dropped 4 bases, with 10 bases sitting between them. The CDR3 loop spans 13 amino acids. The germline CDR1 and CDR2 sequences are GTSNPN and SVGIG (reference sequence). DNA of the CDR3: TGTGCCTGCACAACATCTTATAATTCACCCCTCCACTTT. This gives the protein CACTTSYNSPLHF.

The chain employs TRBV19 and TRBJ2-7, with TRBD2 identical over 10 bases. Germline V gene sequence: CDR1 LNHDA, CDR2 SQIVND (reference sequence). The V gene end was trimmed by 6 bases and the J gene end by 2 bases; junction bases not matched to a gene: 7. This CDR3 contains 15 residues. DNA of the CDR3: TGTGCCAGTAGCCCCGGACTAGCGGTAACCTACGAGCAGTACTTC. Translated, it gives CASSPGLAVTYEQYF.

The chain combines TRBV5-1 with TRBJ2-2; 12 nucleotides agree with TRBD2. Germline loops: CDR1 SGHRS, CDR2 YFSETQ. V dropped 4 bases and J dropped 5; count of bases not matched to a gene: 3. This CDR3 is built from 15 residues. The CDR3 DNA is TGCGCCAGCAGCGTGGGGACTAGCGGGACCGGGGAGCTGTTTTTT. Translation: CASSVGTSGTGELFF.

V usage is TRBV5-1 and J usage is TRBJ2-1; maybe TRBD1 (7 bases). Trimming removed 2 bases at V and 8 bases at J, with 11 bases between. This CDR3 is 13 amino acids long. The V gene's germline CDR1 is SGHRS and CDR2 YFSETQ. This chain's CDR3 is CASSLGGGDEQFF. The CDR3 DNA follows: TGCGCCAGCAGCTTAGGAGGGGGCGATGAGCAGTTCTTC.

This rearrangement joins TRBV5-1 to TRBJ2-1; 13 bases map to TRBD2. Losses at the gene ends were 6 bases for V and 5 bases for J; bases not matched to a gene: 5. Looked up from germline, CDR1 is SGHRS and CDR2 is YFSETQ. This CDR3 is 15 amino acids long. The CDR3 DNA reads TGCGCCAGCACACGAGGACTAGCGGGGGACAATGAGCAGTTCTTC. Translating it yields CASTRGLAGDNEQFF.

This clone was picked up one time. The chain carries TRBV30 and TRBJ2-2; 16 nucleotides match TRBD2. Trimming at V came to 3 bases and at J to 9 bases, leaving 7 bases not matched to a gene. The CDR3 runs 16 residues. Germline V gene data show CDR1 as GTSNPN and CDR2 as SVGIG (reference sequence). Here the CDR3 DNA reads TGTGCCTGGAGCGCCGGGACTAGCGGGAGGGCGAGGGAGCTGTTTTTT. Protein sequence: CAWSAGTSGRARELFF.

The genes are TRBV2 and TRBJ2-7; 7 nucleotides align to TRBD2. Trimming at V came to 4 bases and at J to 2 bases, leaving 8 bases not matched to a gene. CDR3 size: 15 residues. The germline V gene has CDR1 SNHLY and CDR2 FYNNEI. For the CDR3, the DNA is TGTGCCAGCAGTGTGGGCGGGGGATTAACCTACGAGCAGTACTTC. Its protein product is CASSVGGGLTYEQYF.

The rearrangement joins TRBV9 to TRBJ1-6; 9 bases line up with TRBD1. The germline gives CDR1 SGDLS, CDR2 YYNGEE. Trimming at V came to 3 bases and at J to 8 bases, leaving 6 bases not matched to a gene. This CDR3 has 15 amino acids. The CDR3, as DNA: TGTGCCAGCAGCGAAGGACAGGGGTCCCATTCACCCCTCCACTTT. It specifies CASSEGQGSHSPLHF.

The chain carries TRBV6-5 and TRBJ1-6; tentative D call: TRBD1 (6 bases). Trimming stripped 9 bases from V and 6 bases from J, with 15 bases between. The CDR3 extends over 14 amino acids. Germline values: CDR1 MNHEY, CDR2 SVGAGI. This CDR3 is CASVWGRGNSPLHF. CDR3 nucleotide sequence: TGTGCCAGTGTGTGGGGCAGGGGTAATTCACCCCTCCACTTT.

This chain uses TRBV9 with TRBJ1-1; D is ambiguous. Germline CDR1 and CDR2: SGDLS and YYNGEE. This CDR3 region has 14 residues. The V and J ends lost 3 bases and 1 base respectively, with 10 bases between them. In nucleotides, the CDR3 is TGTGCCAGCAGCGCCGGGAGCCGGAACACTGAAGCTTTCTTT. Protein: CASSAGSRNTEAFF.

This sequence joins TRBV2 and TRBJ1-5; D is undetermined. CDR1 and CDR2 (germline): SNHLY, FYNNEI. The CDR3 has 14 residues. Trimming left V 5 bases short and J 2 bases short, with 10 bases between. The DNA for the CDR3 is TGTGCCAGCAGTCAACAAGTGGGCAATCAGCCCCAGCATTTT. Protein: CASSQQVGNQPQHF.

The chain carries TRBV11-2 and TRBJ2-5; D may be TRBD2 (5 bases). CDR3 length: 15 residues. Trimming stripped 1 base from V and 5 bases from J, with 14 bases between. The germline V gene encodes CDR1 SGHAT and CDR2 FQNNGV. The CDR3 spells CASSLGGSGRETQYF. The CDR3 DNA follows: TGTGCCAGCAGCTTAGGAGGGTCAGGCCGGGAGACCCAGTACTTC. The whole variable domain, remainder taken from reference TRBV11-2 and TRBJ2-5, is EAGVAQSPRYKIIEKRQSVAFWCNPISGHATLYWYQQILGQGPKLLIQFQNNGVVDDSQLPKDRFSAERLKGVDSTLKIQPAKLEDSAVYLCASSLGGSGRETQYFGPGTRLLVL.

V usage is TRBV18 and J usage is TRBJ2-1; D is undetermined. V lost 5 bases and J 0 bases, leaving 11 bases between the germline ends. The CDR3 is 15 residues long. In germline, CDR1 is KGHSH, CDR2 LQKENI. The CDR3 region is CASSAAVSSYNEQFF. DNA of the CDR3: TGTGCCAGCTCAGCCGCGGTGAGCTCCTACAATGAGCAGTTCTTC.

This chain connects TRBV7-9 to TRBJ1-3, with D possibly being TRBD1 (6 bases). The CDR3 consists of 16 residues. In germline, CDR1 is SEHNR, CDR2 FQNEAQ (reference sequence). V dropped 5 bases and J dropped 1 base, with 15 bases sitting between them. The CDR3 bases are TGTGCCAGCAGCCTCTACAGGGTCGTATCTGGAAACACCATATATTTT. It codes for CASSLYRVVSGNTIYF.

V usage is TRBV6-2 or TRBV6-3 and J usage is TRBJ1-6; 7 bases are shared with TRBD1. The CDR3 is made up of 14 amino acids. Germline V lookup: CDR1 MNHEY, CDR2 SVGEGT. The V segment lost 6 bases and the J segment 9 bases; nucleotides outside the gene matches: 8. Written as DNA, the CDR3 is TGTGCCAGCAGCATTGGACAGGCGATTTCACCCCTCCACTTT. Translated, it gives CASSIGQAISPLHF.